This T cell receptor beta chain was retrieved from a study of neurological immune-mediated disorders. Broader study findings: Private repertoires in all groups were suggested by the finding that expanded clones across subjects shared no CDR3 amino acid sequences.

The germline CDR1 and CDR2 sequences are SGHTA and FQGNSA. The CDR3 is 16 residues long. V gave up 6 bases and J gave up 8 bases, with 23 bases separating them. The making of cDNA relied on 5'RACE with 10-nucleotide random UMIs. Over 180 million TCR-beta sequences from 15-18 subjects were obtained in each sequencing run. Each CDR3 protein gets one entry after TCRdb re-called the 5' RACE reads with MiXCR. The sample lists approximately 100,000 distinct CDR3 sequences; approximately 11% were seen once. Time point given: longitudinal time-point 3. A total of 2 million PBMCs stored at -80 degrees C provided the unsorted libraries. In its sample, this clonotype was seen many times. Antigen unknown.

The rearrangement joins TRBV7-2 to TRBJ2-1; D tentatively reads TRBD1 or TRBD2 (7 bases each). Sequenced material: PBMCs. The TCR originated in a female donor with HTLV-1-associated myelopathy (HAM/TSP). Here the CDR3 DNA reads TGTGCCAGCAGTGGGAAGGGCAGGGGGGGGTTATATGAGCAGTTCTTC. It codes for CASSGKGRGGLYEQFF.